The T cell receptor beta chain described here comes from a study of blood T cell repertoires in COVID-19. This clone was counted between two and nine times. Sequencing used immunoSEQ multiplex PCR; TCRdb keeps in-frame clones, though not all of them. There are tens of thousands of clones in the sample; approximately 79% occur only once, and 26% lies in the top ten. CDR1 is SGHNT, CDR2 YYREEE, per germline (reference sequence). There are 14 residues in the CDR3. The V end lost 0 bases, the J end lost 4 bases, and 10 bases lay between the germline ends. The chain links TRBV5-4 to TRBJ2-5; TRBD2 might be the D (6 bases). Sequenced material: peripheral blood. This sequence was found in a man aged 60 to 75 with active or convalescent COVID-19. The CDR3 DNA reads TGTGCCAGCAGCTTGGTGGGGGGAGGAGAGACCCAGTACTTC. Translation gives CASSLVGGGETQYF.